Below, 19 T cell receptor beta chains from the same sample are listed, as sequenced in a study of OX40 agonist ivuxolimab in advanced cancers. Clones were sequenced by immunoSEQ multiplex PCR, and TCRdb holds only the in-frame ones, with some missing. The sample lists fewer than 30,000 clones; approximately 86% were seen once. Sample: CD4+ or CD8+ T cells sorted from blood, taken in a trial of the OX40 agonist ivuxolimab. Every receptor here comes from an adult with an advanced solid tumor such as melanoma, head and neck, liver or kidney cancer.

V gene TRBV9 combines with J gene TRBJ2-1; no reliable D call. Germline loops: CDR1 SGDLS, CDR2 YYNGEE. This CDR3 comprises 15 residues. Trimming stripped 4 bases from V and 3 bases from J, with 14 bases between. This CDR3 is CASSMGPPDYNEQFF. CDR3 in DNA: TGTGCCAGCAGCATGGGCCCGCCCGACTACAATGAGCAGTTCTTC.

V gene TRBV5-6 combines with J gene TRBJ1-4; D uncertain. Trimming removed 0 bases at V and 8 bases at J, with 8 bases between. The length of the CDR3 is 13 residues. Germline V gene data show CDR1 as SGHDT and CDR2 as YYEEEE. CDR3: CASSLGGYEKLFF. CDR3 sequence (DNA): TGTGCCAGCAGCTTGGGGGGTTACGAAAAACTGTTTTTT.

The rearrangement uses TRBV7-9 and TRBJ1-3, with a possible D match to TRBD1 (5 bases). Deletions cut 5 bases from V and 0 bases from J, with 17 bases between. This CDR3 region has 17 residues. CDR1 and CDR2 from the germline V gene are SEHNR and FQNEAQ (reference sequence). CDR3 sequence reads: CASSTDLTGNSGNTIYF. The CDR3 nucleotides read TGTGCCAGCAGCACCGACCTTACAGGCAACTCTGGAAACACCATATATTTT.

Note on this clone: This CDR3 is also generated by other DNA sequences in the sample. The J gene is TRBJ2-7, the V gene TRBV4-2, with D uncertain. Per germline, CDR1 LGHNA and CDR2 YNFKEQ. This CDR3 comprises 13 residues. Trimming cost V 0 bases and J 6 bases, with 9 bases left between them. Written as DNA, the CDR3 is TGTGCCAGCAGCCAAGATGGTGGGCCCGAGCAGTACTTC. Translating it yields CASSQDGGPEQYF.

The V call is TRBV7-9, the J call TRBJ2-3; 8 bases map to TRBD2. V gave up 3 bases and J gave up 4 bases; unmatched junction bases: 12. CDR3 size: 17 residues. Per the germline V gene, CDR1 is SEHNR and CDR2 is FQNEAQ (reference sequence). The chain's CDR3 is CASSLGPGLDLADTQYF. The CDR3, as DNA: TGTGCCAGCAGCTTGGGCCCGGGACTAGATCTCGCAGATACGCAGTATTTT.

The rearrangement joins TRBV5-1 to TRBJ2-1; 10 positions match TRBD2. CDR1 SGHRS and CDR2 YFSETQ come from the germline V gene. J lost 4 bases, V lost 6 bases, and 7 bases had no gene match. The CDR3 loop spans 15 amino acids. The CDR3 loop is CASNKLAGTYNEQFF. The CDR3 coding sequence is TGCGCCAGCAACAAACTAGCGGGAACTTACAATGAGCAGTTCTTC.

The gene calls are TRBV5-5 and TRBJ1-2; no clear D gene. CDR1 and CDR2 from the germline V gene are SGHKS and YYEKEE (reference sequence). The CDR3 sequence is 13 residues long. The V and J ends lost 2 bases and 4 bases respectively, with 9 bases between them. CDR3 in DNA: TGTGCCAGCAGCTTCGGCGGATTCTATGGCTACACCTTC. Its translation is CASSFGGFYGYTF. The variable domain in full, completed from reference TRBV5-5 and TRBJ1-2, reads DAGVTQSPTHLIKTRGQQVTLRCSPISGHKSVSWYQQVLGQGPQFIFQYYEKEERGRGNFPDRFSARQFPNYSSELNVNALLLGDSALYLCASSFGGFYGYTFGSGTRLTVV.

The rearrangement joins TRBV28 to TRBJ2-7, with D perhaps matching TRBD1 (7 bases). The length of the CDR3 is 15 residues. The V and J ends lost 2 bases and 3 bases respectively, with 14 bases between them. The germline gives CDR1 MDHEN, CDR2 SYDVKM. The CDR3 region is CASSLQGGVNYEQYF. The CDR3 DNA sequence: TGTGCCAGCAGTTTACAGGGGGGAGTCAACTACGAGCAGTACTTC.

The CDR3 coding sequence is TGTGCCAGCAGTTTATTTACCGGGACAGGGGTCAACGAGCAGTACTTC. This sequence encodes CASSLFTGTGVNEQYF. This chain links TRBV27 with TRBJ2-7; 10 positions match TRBD1. The germline V gene has CDR1 MNHEY and CDR2 SMNVEV (reference sequence). Trimming cost V 1 base and J 5 bases; bases outside gene matches: 8. The CDR3 contains 16 residues.

The chain is built from TRBV28 and TRBJ2-7, with 10 bases identical to TRBD2. CDR1 is MDHEN, CDR2 SYDVKM, per germline. The CDR3 is 14 residues long. V lost 5 bases to trimming and J lost 7 bases; unmatched junction nucleotides: 8. CDR3 residues: CASSPLAGKGEQYF. The CDR3 bases are TGTGCCAGCAGTCCACTAGCGGGGAAGGGGGAGCAGTACTTC.

V usage is TRBV5-1 and J usage is TRBJ2-3, with 9 bases matching TRBD2. Germline assignment: CDR1 SGHRS and CDR2 YFSETQ. This CDR3 spans 16 amino acids. Trimming took 1 base from V and 1 from J; bases not matched to a gene: 4. DNA for the CDR3: TGCGCCAGCAGCTTGTTTAGCGGGGGTGGCACAGATACGCAGTATTTT. This gives the protein CASSLFSGGGTDTQYF.

The chain links TRBV11-2 to TRBJ1-1; D unresolved. The CDR3 has 13 residues. V was cut by 3 bases and J by 2 bases, with 7 bases left in between. Germline V gene data show CDR1 as SGHAT and CDR2 as FQNNGV. The CDR3: CASSFGLNTEAFF. CDR3 sequence (DNA): TGTGCCAGCAGCTTCGGGTTAAACACTGAAGCTTTCTTT.

The rearrangement links TRBV10-2 to TRBJ2-7; no clear D gene. There are 13 residues in the CDR3. The germline V gene encodes CDR1 WSHSY and CDR2 SAAADI. Between the trimmed V and J ends, which lost 6 bases and 4 bases, there was a span of 13 bases. CDR3 protein: CASRSIGIYEQYF. In nucleotides, the CDR3 is TGCGCCAGCAGATCCATTGGGATTTACGAGCAGTACTTC.

On this clone: The sample contains more than one DNA sequence encoding this CDR3. The chain joins TRBV19 to TRBJ2-7, with 11 bases aligning to TRBD1. The junction had 2 bases not matched to a gene; V was cut back by 3 bases and J by 4 bases. CDR3 length: 14 amino acids. Per germline, CDR1 LNHDA and CDR2 SQIVND (reference sequence). The CDR3 spells CASSIGQGAYEQYF. As DNA, the CDR3 is TGTGCCAGTAGTATCGGACAGGGGGCTTACGAGCAGTACTTC.

The V gene is TRBV19, the J gene TRBJ2-7, with 10 bases identical to TRBD2. Germline-derived CDR1 and CDR2 are LNHDA and SQIVND (reference sequence). The CDR3 contains 16 residues. The V and J ends lost 5 bases and 3 bases, in that order; junction bases with no gene match: 10. CDR3 nucleotide sequence: TGTGCCAGTAGTTTCACAACTAGCGGGACCTACTACGAGCAGTACTTC. This sequence encodes CASSFTTSGTYYEQYF.

The V and J genes are TRBV6-5 and TRBJ2-3, with 9 bases aligning to TRBD1. Germline CDR1 is MNHEY and CDR2 is SVGAGI. J lost 3 bases, V lost 4 bases, and 2 bases had no gene match. This CDR3 has 14 amino acids. In DNA form, the CDR3 reads TGTGCCAGCAGTTCGACAGGGGGAACAGATACGCAGTATTTT. This translates into CASSSTGGTDTQYF.

This clone appeared once. The J gene is TRBJ1-2, the V gene TRBV6-4; D call uncertain. V was cut by 4 bases and J by 5 bases, with 20 bases left in between. Germline V gene lookup returns CDR1 MRHNA and CDR2 SNTAGT. The CDR3 has 16 residues. The CDR3 coding sequence is TGTGCCAGCAGTGCCCATCATCCACACCCTGGGTATGGCTACACCTTC. Translating gives CASSAHHPHPGYGYTF.

J is TRBJ1-1 and V is TRBV4-1; tentative D call: TRBD1 (5 bases). The CDR3 sequence is 16 residues long. V was clipped by 3 bases and J by 0 bases, with 14 bases between them. Looked up from germline, CDR1 is MGHRA and CDR2 is YSYEKL. Here the CDR3 reads CASSHRLGRVNTEAFF. CDR3 in DNA: TGCGCCAGCAGCCACCGCCTGGGACGGGTGAACACTGAAGCTTTCTTT.

This clone was detected only a few times. The CDR3 loop reads CASSKGPGLNSNQPQHF. The CDR3 region has the DNA TGTGCCAGCAGCAAAGGACCGGGACTGAATAGCAATCAGCCCCAGCATTTT. V usage is TRBV21-1 and J usage is TRBJ1-5. TRBV21-1 is marked as a pseudogene. CDR3 length: 17 amino acids.